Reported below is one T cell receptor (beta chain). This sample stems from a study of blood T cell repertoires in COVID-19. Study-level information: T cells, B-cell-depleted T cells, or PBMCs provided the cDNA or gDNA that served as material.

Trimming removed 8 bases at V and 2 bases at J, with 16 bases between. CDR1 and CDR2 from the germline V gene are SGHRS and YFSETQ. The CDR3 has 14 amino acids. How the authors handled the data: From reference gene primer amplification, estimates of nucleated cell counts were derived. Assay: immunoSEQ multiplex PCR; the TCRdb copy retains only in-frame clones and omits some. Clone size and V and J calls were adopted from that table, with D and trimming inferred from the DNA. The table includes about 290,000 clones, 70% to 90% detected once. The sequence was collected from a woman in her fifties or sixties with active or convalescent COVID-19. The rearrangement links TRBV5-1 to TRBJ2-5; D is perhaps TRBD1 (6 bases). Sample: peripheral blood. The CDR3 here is CASTQGEGQETQYF. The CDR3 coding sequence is TGCGCCAGTACACAGGGAGAGGGACAAGAGACCCAGTACTTC.